These 7 T cell receptor beta chains originate from one sample sequenced in a study of blood T cell repertoires in COVID-19. Sequenced by immunoSEQ multiplex PCR; TCRdb stores in-frame clones only, minus some. The data show about 240,000 clones, with about 85% seen just once and roughly a tenth held by the top ten. The sample taken for sequencing was peripheral blood. The receptors derive from a woman in her forties or fifties with COVID-19, enrolled during active disease.

The chain combines TRBV5-4 with TRBJ2-4; D perhaps matches TRBD2 (6 bases). Trimming removed 4 bases at V and 0 bases at J, with 14 bases between. Germline V gene sequence: CDR1 SGHNT, CDR2 YYREEE (reference sequence). This CDR3 comprises 16 residues. CDR3 sequence: CASSPEEGLAKNIQYF. CDR3 DNA: TGTGCCAGCAGCCCTGAGGAGGGTCTAGCCAAAAACATTCAGTACTTC.

The V gene is TRBV11-3, the J gene TRBJ2-7, with TRBD1 matching over 9 bases. V dropped 4 bases and J dropped 3; count of bases not matched to a gene: 7. Germline V gene sequence: CDR1 SGHNT, CDR2 YENEEA. This CDR3 has 15 residues. CDR3 sequence: CASSSPGTGNYEQYF. The CDR3 DNA reads as TGTGCCAGCAGCTCACCCGGGACAGGGAACTACGAGCAGTACTTC. The full variable domain, in which reference TRBV11-3 and TRBJ2-7 provide the parts outside the CDR3, is EAGVVQSPRYKIIEKKQPVAFWCNPISGHNTLYWYLQNLGQGPELLIRYENEEAVDDSQLPKDRFSAERLKGVDSTLKIQPAELGDSAVYLCASSSPGTGNYEQYFGPGTRLTVT.

The rearrangement links TRBV12-3 or TRBV12-4 to TRBJ2-7; 9 bases match TRBD2. With 7 bases clipped from V and 9 bases from J, the junction kept 10 bases outside the gene matches. The CDR3 is 13 amino acids. CDR3 sequence reads: CASTMGLAAVQYF. CDR3 nucleotide sequence: TGTGCCAGCACCATGGGACTAGCAGCTGTGCAGTACTTC.

The rearrangement links TRBV7-5 to TRBJ1-4. TRBV7-5 is designated a pseudogene. The CDR3 has 13 residues. This chain's CDR3 is CARSYHPKIRYSF. Here the CDR3 DNA reads TGTGCCAGAAGTTACCATCCCAAGATCCGTTATAGTTTT.

This clone was counted a single time. The rearrangement joins TRBV4-3 to TRBJ2-3; unclear D gene. V was trimmed by 0 bases and J by 1 base, leaving 14 bases between them. This CDR3 has 17 residues. The V gene's germline CDR1 is LGHNA and CDR2 YSLEER. DNA for the CDR3: TGCGCCAGCAGCCAAGATGGCGGAATTGGAGGCACAGATACGCAGTATTTT. This sequence encodes CASSQDGGIGGTDTQYF.

The V gene is TRBV7-2, the J gene TRBJ2-5, with a possible D match to TRBD2 (6 bases). The CDR3 loop spans 13 amino acids. Germline CDR1 reads SGHTA; CDR2 reads FQGNSA. V was trimmed by 4 bases and J by 9 bases, leaving 15 bases between them. The CDR3 nucleotides are TGTGCCAGCAGCTCAGGTCTCCCGGGAGCCCAGTACTTC. Its translation is CASSSGLPGAQYF.

The V gene is TRBV10-3, the J gene TRBJ2-3, with D possibly matching TRBD1 (5 bases). The CDR3 totals 16 residues. Trimming stripped 3 bases from V and 1 base from J, with 14 bases between. Germline-derived CDR1 and CDR2 are ENHRY and SYGVKD. CDR3 nucleotide sequence: TGTGCCATCAGTGATGGGGCAGGGCAAGGCACAGATACGCAGTATTTT. Its translation: CAISDGAGQGTDTQYF.